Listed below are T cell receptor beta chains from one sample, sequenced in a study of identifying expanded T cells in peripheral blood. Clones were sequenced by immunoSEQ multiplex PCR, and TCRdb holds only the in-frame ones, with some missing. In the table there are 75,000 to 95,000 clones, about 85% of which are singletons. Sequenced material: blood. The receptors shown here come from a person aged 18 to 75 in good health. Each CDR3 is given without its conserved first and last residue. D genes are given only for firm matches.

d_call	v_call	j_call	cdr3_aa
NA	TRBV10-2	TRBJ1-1	ASSERRTEAF
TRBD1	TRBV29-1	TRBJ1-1	SVYRGNTEAF
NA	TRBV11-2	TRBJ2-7	ASSLQGYEQY
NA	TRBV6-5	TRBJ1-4	ASSPKRVTNEKLF
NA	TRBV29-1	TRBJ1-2	SVTANYGYT
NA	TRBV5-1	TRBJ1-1	ASSLGVDTEAF
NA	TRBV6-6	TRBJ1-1	ASSLGANTEAF
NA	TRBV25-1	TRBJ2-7	ASSEEVPPYEQY
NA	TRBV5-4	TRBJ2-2	ASSPQGGPNTGELF
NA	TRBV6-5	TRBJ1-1	ASKADRLYTEAF
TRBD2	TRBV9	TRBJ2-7	ASSPGGEPYEQY
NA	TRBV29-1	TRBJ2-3	SVWGGRRTDTQY
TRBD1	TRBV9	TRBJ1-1	ASSVAGTGGTEAF
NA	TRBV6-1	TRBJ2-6	ASSPDISGANVLT
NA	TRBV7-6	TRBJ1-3	ASSFRQSSGNTIY
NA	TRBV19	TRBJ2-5	ASSIDRMETQY
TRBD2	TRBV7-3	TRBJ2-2	ASSLGLAGELF
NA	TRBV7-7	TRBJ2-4	ASSLAVTTKSQRASKNIQY
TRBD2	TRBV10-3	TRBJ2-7	AISEPTSGYEQY
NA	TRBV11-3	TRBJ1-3	ASSSTIDKSSGNTIY
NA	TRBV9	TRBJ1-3	ASSVVGGAGNTIY
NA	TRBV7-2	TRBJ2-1	ASSLGRGRIPNEQF
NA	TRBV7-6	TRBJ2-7	ASSLSPRLYEQY
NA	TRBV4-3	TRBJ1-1	ASSQVTDQNTEAF
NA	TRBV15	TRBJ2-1	ATSRAVLHPNEQF
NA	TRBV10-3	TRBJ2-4	AISPGREGNIQY
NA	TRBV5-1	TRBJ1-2	ASSLPGNYGYT
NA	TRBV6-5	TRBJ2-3	ASSYSAGTSTDTQY
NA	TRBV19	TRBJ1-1	ASSIDGGWGRSEAF